This passage covers 19 T cell receptor beta chains from one sample sequenced in a study of tumor-infiltrating lymphocytes in oesophageal squamous cell carcinoma. In TCRdb, the PCR reads were re-called with MiXCR into one record per CDR3 protein. The table includes some 16,000 distinct CDR3 sequences, 35% to 45% detected once. The sample consisted of normal esophageal tissue next to the tumor. The origin of the receptors is a female donor with esophageal squamous cell carcinoma.

Turning to this clonotype: At one end, the junction sequence differs from germline, possibly due to a read error. The rearrangement joins TRBV10-3 to TRBJ2-5; D not resolved. Germline CDR1 ENHRY, CDR2 SYGVKD. The CDR3 spans 15 residues. CDR3 bases: TGTGCCATCAGGGAAGGTCGCACCTATAATTCACCCCTCCACTTC. This gives the protein CAIREGRTYNSPLHF.

Here the CDR3 reads CASRKGQLSSGANVLTF. DNA of the CDR3: TGCGCCAGCAGGAAGGGACAGTTAAGCTCTGGGGCCAACGTCCTGACTTTC. The chain links TRBV10-2 to TRBJ2-6, with 7 bases identical to TRBD1. The CDR3 is 17 residues long. Germline assignment: CDR1 WSHSY and CDR2 SAAADI. The V gene end was trimmed by 6 bases and the J gene end by 0 bases; junction bases not matched to a gene: 8.

This clonotype came up a few times. No conserved phenylalanine or tryptophan is present at the end of the CDR3, so a read error is the likely explanation. No DNA is shown, since the ends of the CDR3 on it are uncertain; the CDR3 is the one TCRdb lists. The chain couples TRBV7-3 to TRBJ2-6; no DNA check was done on the table's D call, TRBD1. The V gene's germline CDR1 is SGHTA and CDR2 FQGTGA. Including both end residues, the CDR3 is 8 amino acids long. Here the CDR3 reads CASSLMGQ.

Comment on this clonotype: At one end, the junction sequence differs from germline, possibly due to a read error. The rearrangement uses TRBV5-3 and TRBJ2-5, with TRBD1 matching over 7 bases. TRBV5-3 is sorted into the ORF group, with uncertain function. The CDR3 spans 12 residues. This chain's CDR3 is CASSLDRTGKYF. The CDR3 nucleotides read TGTGCCAGCAGCTTGGACAGGACGGGGAAGTACTTC.

The V call is TRBV12-3 or TRBV12-4, the J call TRBJ2-1, with D possibly being TRBD1 or TRBD2 (5 bases each). CDR3 length: 14 residues. V was shortened by 5 bases and J by 3 bases, with 11 bases between the two germline ends. The CDR3 here is CASSPGRDYNEQFF. The CDR3 DNA is TGTGCCAGCAGTCCGGGACGGGACTACAATGAGCAGTTCTTC.

The V and J genes are TRBV6-1 and TRBJ2-5; 8 bases map to TRBD2. Germline V gene data show CDR1 as MNHNS and CDR2 as SASEGT. With V trimmed by 10 bases and J by 5 bases, 9 bases remained unmatched. The CDR3 loop spans 13 amino acids. The CDR3 sequence is CAIERERGETQYF. Written as DNA, the CDR3 is TGTGCCATCGAGCGGGAGAGGGGGGAGACCCAGTACTTC.

A word on this clonotype: A single base separates this from a much larger clone, so it may be a read error. The chain links TRBV5-1 to TRBJ2-5, with TRBD1 matching 11 bases. Germline V lookup: CDR1 SGHRS, CDR2 YFSETQ. CDR3 length equals 16 residues. V shed 0 bases and J 11 bases; nucleotides not matched to a gene: 12. The CDR3 nucleotides are TGCGCCAGCAGCTTGGCCCGGACAGGGGGCTACAATGAGCAGTACTTC. Protein: CASSLARTGGYNEQYF.

This clonotype was observed a handful of times. V gene TRBV10-1 combines with J gene TRBJ2-3; D may correspond to TRBD1 or TRBD2 (5 bases each). The end of the DNA fits TRBJ2-7 better, so the J call may be wrong. This CDR3 region has 15 residues. Germline lookup yields CDR1 WNHNN and CDR2 SYGVQD (reference sequence). The CDR3 region is CASRDQGTDSGGQYF. For the CDR3, the DNA is TGCGCCAGCAGGGACCAAGGGACGGACTCGGGCGGGCAGTACTTC.

The chain combines TRBV6-1 with TRBJ2-5; maybe TRBD2 (5 bases). Deletions cut 8 bases from V and 4 bases from J, with 14 bases between. The V gene's germline CDR1 is MNHNS and CDR2 SASEGT. This CDR3 has 13 amino acids. For the CDR3, the DNA is TGTGCCAGCTTTAGAGGGAGAGGAGAGACCCAGTACTTC. As protein: CASFRGRGETQYF.

This clonotype appeared many times. This chain joins TRBV5-1 and TRBJ2-7; 12 nucleotides match TRBD2. The V segment lost 0 bases and the J segment 6 bases; nucleotides outside the gene matches: 7. CDR1 is SGHRS and CDR2 is YFSETQ in the germline V gene. CDR3 length: 16 amino acids. The DNA of the CDR3 is TGCGCCAGCAGCTTGGAGACTAGCGGGAGAGGAGCCGAGCAGTACTTC. It specifies CASSLETSGRGAEQYF.

Only one count was recorded for this clonotype. The chain combines TRBV7-3 with TRBJ2-5; D uncertain. The closer fit of TRBJ2-7 to the DNA end suggests the J call may be wrong. CDR1 is SGHTA, CDR2 FQGTGA, per germline. This CDR3 spans 13 amino acids. CDR3 sequence: CASSPDFTYEQYF. CDR3 coding DNA: TGTGCCAGCAGCCCAGATTTTACCTACGAGCAGTACTTC.

The genes are TRBV11-2 and TRBJ2-7, with 8 bases matching TRBD2. Germline V gene data show CDR1 as SGHAT and CDR2 as FQNNGV. Losses at the gene ends were 6 bases for V and 6 bases for J; bases not matched to a gene: 7. This CDR3 spans 13 amino acids. The CDR3 protein is CASRPSGSGEQYF. DNA for the CDR3: TGTGCCAGCAGACCCAGCGGGAGCGGCGAGCAGTACTTC.

The chain uses TRBV6-1 and TRBJ2-5; the match to TRBD1 covers 8 bases. The J call could be wrong; TRBJ2-7 is a better fit for the DNA end. The germline gives CDR1 MNHNS, CDR2 SASEGT. The CDR3 runs to 14 residues. CDR3 loop: CASSEDRGTYEQYF. In DNA form, the CDR3 reads TGTGCCAGCAGTGAAGACAGGGGGACCTACGAGCAGTACTTC.

The sample holds many counts of this clonotype. This chain uses TRBV7-2 with TRBJ1-2; the D gene is possibly TRBD1 (5 bases). The CDR3 spans 12 residues. Germline CDR1 and CDR2: SGHTA and FQGNSA. Trimming took off 5 bases at V and 7 bases at J, with 11 bases between the two ends. In DNA form, the CDR3 reads TGTGCCAGCAGCAAGAGGGGTTTTGGCTACACCTTC. Residues: CASSKRGFGYTF.

This clonotype appeared many times. The chain uses TRBV5-1 and TRBJ1-1, with 11 bases fitting TRBD1. V lost 7 bases to trimming and J lost 5 bases; unmatched junction nucleotides: 10. This CDR3 is 15 amino acids long. Germline-derived CDR1 and CDR2 are SGHRS and YFSETQ. CDR3 nucleotides: TGCGCCAGCGCCTCGGACAGGGGGCGGCATACTGAAGCTTTCTTT. It encodes CASASDRGRHTEAFF.

This clonotype was observed at least ten times. The genes are TRBV11-2 and TRBJ2-1; 8 bases fit TRBD2. Trimming took 10 bases from V and 6 from J; bases not matched to a gene: 8. This CDR3 region has 13 residues. Germline lookup yields CDR1 SGHAT and CDR2 FQNNGV. CDR3 in amino acids: CATEGGLGNEQFF. CDR3 nucleotides: TGTGCCACGGAAGGGGGACTAGGCAATGAGCAGTTCTTC.

By frequency in the sample, this clonotype is medium-sized. The chain's CDR3 is CASSIDRDSTDTQYF. The CDR3 nucleotides read TGTGCCAGCAGCATCGACAGAGATTCTACAGATACGCAGTATTTT. This rearrangement joins TRBV11-2 to TRBJ2-3, with D possibly matching TRBD1 (5 bases). The CDR3 loop spans 15 amino acids. Germline lookup yields CDR1 SGHAT and CDR2 FQNNGV. V was cut by 5 bases and J by 3 bases, with 15 bases left in between.

The chain has TRBV7-2 and TRBJ2-5; 10 positions match TRBD2. V trimming: 2 bases; J trimming: 2 bases; junction bases outside the gene matches: 11. From germline, CDR1 is SGHTA and CDR2 FQGNSA. This CDR3 spans 18 amino acids. Written as DNA, the CDR3 is TGTGCCAGCAGCTTAAGGCCTAGCGGGAGAATGAGGCAAGAGACCCAGTACTTC. Encoded protein: CASSLRPSGRMRQETQYF.

The rearrangement uses TRBV24-1 and TRBJ1-2; 12 positions agree with TRBD1. Germline CDR1 KGHDR, CDR2 SFDVKD. The junction had 6 bases not matched to a gene; V was cut back by 5 bases and J by 6 bases. CDR3 length equals 15 residues. CDR3 DNA: TGTGCCACCAGTGGTCCGGGACAGGGGGCAAATGGCTACACCTTC. This gives the protein CATSGPGQGANGYTF.